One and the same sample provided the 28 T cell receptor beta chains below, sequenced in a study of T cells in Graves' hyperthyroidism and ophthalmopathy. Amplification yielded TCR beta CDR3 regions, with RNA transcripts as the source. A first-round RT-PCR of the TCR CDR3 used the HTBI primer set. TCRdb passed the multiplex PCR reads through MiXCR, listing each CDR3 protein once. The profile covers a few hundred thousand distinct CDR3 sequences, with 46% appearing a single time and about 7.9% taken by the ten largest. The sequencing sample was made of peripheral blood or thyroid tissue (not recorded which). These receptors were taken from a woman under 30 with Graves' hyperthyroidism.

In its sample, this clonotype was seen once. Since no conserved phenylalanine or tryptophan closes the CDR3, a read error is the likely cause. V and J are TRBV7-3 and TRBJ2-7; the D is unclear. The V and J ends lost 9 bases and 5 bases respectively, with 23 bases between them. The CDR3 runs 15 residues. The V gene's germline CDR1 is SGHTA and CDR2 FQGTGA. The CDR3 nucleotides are TGTGCCAGTAGTCGACTGGCGGACCCCCCCCACGAGCAGTACCTC. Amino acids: CASSRLADPPHEQYL.

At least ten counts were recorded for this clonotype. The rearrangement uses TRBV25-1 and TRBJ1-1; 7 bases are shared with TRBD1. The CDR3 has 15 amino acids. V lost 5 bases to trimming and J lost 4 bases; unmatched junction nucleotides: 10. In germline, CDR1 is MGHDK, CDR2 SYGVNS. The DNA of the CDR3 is TGTGCCAGCAGTCGGGGACAGATAGCAGGCACTGAAGCTTTCTTT. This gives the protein CASSRGQIAGTEAFF.

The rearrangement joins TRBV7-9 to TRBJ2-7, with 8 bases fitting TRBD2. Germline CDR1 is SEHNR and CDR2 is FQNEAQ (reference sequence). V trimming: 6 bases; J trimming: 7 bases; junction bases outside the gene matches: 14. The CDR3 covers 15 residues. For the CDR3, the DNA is TGTGCCAGCAGTTTACTAGCGGAGCCCGTGGGAGAGCAGTACTTC. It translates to CASSLLAEPVGEQYF.

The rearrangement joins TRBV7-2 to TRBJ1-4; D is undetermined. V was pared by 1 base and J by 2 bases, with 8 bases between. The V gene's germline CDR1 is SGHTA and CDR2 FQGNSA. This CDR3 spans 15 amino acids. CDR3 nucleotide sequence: TGTGCCAGCAGCTTAGGCGCGGGTACTAATGAAAAACTGTTTTTT. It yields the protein CASSLGAGTNEKLFF.

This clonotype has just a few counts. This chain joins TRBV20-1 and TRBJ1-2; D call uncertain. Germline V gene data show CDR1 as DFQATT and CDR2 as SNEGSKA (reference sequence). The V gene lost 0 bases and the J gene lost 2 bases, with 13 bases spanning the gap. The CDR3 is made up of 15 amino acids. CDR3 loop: CSARDRRPKNYGYTF. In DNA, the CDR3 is TGCAGTGCTAGAGATCGGCGTCCTAAAAACTATGGCTACACCTTC.

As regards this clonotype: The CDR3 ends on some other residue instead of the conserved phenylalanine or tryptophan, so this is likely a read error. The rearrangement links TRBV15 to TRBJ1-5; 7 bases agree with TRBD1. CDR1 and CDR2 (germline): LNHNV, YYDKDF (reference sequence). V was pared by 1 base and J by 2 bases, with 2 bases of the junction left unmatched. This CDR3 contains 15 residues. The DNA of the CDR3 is TGTGCCACCAGCAGAGTTGGGACAGGCAATCAGCCCCAGCATCTT. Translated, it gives CATSRVGTGNQPQHL.

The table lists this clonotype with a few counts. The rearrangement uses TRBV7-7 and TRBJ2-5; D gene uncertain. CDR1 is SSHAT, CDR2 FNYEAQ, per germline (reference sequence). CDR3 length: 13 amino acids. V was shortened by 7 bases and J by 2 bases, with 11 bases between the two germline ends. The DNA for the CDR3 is TGTGCCAGCACATCAGGTGGGCAAGAGACCCAGTACTTC. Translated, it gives CASTSGGQETQYF.

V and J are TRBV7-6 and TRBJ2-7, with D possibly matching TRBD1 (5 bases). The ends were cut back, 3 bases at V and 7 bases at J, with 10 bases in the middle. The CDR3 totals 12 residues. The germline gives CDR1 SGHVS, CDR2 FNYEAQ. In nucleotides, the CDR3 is TGTGCCAGCAGCTTGGTAGGGGTGGAGCAGTACTTC. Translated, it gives CASSLVGVEQYF.

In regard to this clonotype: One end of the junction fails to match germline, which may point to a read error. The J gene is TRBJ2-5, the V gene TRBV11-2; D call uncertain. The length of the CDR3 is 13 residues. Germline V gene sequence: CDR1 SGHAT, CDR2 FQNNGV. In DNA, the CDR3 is TGTGCCAGCAGCGTGACGAGCCAAGAGGCCCAGTACTTC. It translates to CASSVTSQEAQYF. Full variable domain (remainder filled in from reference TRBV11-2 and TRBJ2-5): EAGVAQSPRYKIIEKRQSVAFWCNPISGHATLYWYQQILGQGPKLLIQFQNNGVVDDSQLPKDRFSAERLKGVDSTLKIQPAKLEDSAVYLCASSVTSQEAQYFGPGTRLLVL.

CDR3 DNA sequence: TGCAGCGTTGAATCGGGACTAGCGGGAGCGGGCGGGGAGCTGTTTTTT. Residues: CSVESGLAGAGGELFF. The rearrangement joins TRBV29-1 to TRBJ2-2, with TRBD2 matching over 14 bases. With 2 bases clipped from V and 7 bases from J, the junction kept 6 bases outside the gene matches. Per the germline V gene, CDR1 is SQVTM and CDR2 is ANQGSEA. CDR3 length: 16 amino acids.

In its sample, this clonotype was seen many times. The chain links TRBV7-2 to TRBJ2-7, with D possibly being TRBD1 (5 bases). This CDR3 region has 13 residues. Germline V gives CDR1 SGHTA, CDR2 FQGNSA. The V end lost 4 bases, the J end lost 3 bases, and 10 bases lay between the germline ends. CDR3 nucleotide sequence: TGTGCCAGCAGCTCTCCAGGGATCTACGAGCAGTACTTC. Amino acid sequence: CASSSPGIYEQYF. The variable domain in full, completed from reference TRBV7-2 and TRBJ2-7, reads GAGVSQSPSNKVTEKGKDVELRCDPISGHTALYWYRQSLGQGLEFLIYFQGNSAPDKSGLPSDRFSAERTGGSVSTLTIQRTQQEDSAVYLCASSSPGIYEQYFGPGTRLTVT.

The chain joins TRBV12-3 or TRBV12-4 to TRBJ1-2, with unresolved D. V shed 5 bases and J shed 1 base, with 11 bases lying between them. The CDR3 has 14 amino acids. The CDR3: CASSQRAGNYGYTF. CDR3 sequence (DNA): TGTGCCAGCAGTCAGCGCGCGGGTAACTATGGCTACACCTTC.

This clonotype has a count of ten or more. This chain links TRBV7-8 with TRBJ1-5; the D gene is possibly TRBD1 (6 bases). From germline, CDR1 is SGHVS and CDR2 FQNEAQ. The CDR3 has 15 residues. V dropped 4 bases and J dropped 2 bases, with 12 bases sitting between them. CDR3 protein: CASSSRGAGNQPQHF. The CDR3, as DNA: TGTGCCAGCAGCTCGCGGGGGGCAGGCAATCAGCCCCAGCATTTT.

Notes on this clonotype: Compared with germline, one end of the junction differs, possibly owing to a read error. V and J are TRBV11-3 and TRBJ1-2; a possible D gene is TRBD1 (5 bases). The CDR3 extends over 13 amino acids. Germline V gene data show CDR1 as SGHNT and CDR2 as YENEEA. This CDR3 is CACSLATGTGYTF. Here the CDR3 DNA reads TGTGCCTGCAGCTTGGCTACCGGGACTGGCTACACCTTC. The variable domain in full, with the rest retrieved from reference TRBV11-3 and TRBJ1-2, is EAGVVQSPRYKIIEKKQPVAFWCNPISGHNTLYWYLQNLGQGPELLIRYENEEAVDDSQLPKDRFSAERLKGVDSTLKIQPAELGDSAVYLCACSLATGTGYTFGSGTRLTVV.

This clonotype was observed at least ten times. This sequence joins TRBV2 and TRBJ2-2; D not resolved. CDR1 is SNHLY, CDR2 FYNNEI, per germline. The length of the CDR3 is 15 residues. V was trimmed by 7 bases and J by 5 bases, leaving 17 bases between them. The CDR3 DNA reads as TGTGCCAGCAATACGGACGGGCGTCGGACCGGGGAGCTGTTTTTT. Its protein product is CASNTDGRRTGELFF.

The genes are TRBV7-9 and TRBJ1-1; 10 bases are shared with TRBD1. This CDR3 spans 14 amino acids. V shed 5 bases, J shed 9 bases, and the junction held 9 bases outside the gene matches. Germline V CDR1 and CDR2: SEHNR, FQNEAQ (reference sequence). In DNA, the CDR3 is TGTGCCAGCAGCCACGGGACAGGGGACGCGCAAGCTTTCTTT. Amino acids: CASSHGTGDAQAFF.

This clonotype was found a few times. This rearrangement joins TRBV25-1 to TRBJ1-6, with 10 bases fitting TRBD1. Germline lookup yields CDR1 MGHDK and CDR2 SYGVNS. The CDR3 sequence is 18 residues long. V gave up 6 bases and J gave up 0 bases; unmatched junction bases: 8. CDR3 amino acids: CASSLRTGGSSYNSPLHF. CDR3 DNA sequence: TGTGCCAGCAGCTTAAGGACAGGGGGAAGCTCCTATAATTCACCCCTCCACTTT.

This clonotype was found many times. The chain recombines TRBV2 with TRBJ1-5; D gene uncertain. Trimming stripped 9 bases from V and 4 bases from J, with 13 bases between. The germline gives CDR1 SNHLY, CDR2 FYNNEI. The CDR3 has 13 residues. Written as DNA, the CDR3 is TGTGCCAGTAAACTGGAGGGAAATCAGCCCCAGCATTTT. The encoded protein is CASKLEGNQPQHF.

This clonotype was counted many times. Here the CDR3 DNA reads TGTGCCAGCAGTGGCGATAGACAGGGAACGGGCTACACCTTC. Translation gives CASSGDRQGTGYTF. V gene TRBV2 combines with J gene TRBJ1-2, with 7 bases aligning to TRBD1. The length of the CDR3 is 14 residues. The V gene's germline CDR1 is SNHLY and CDR2 FYNNEI. V shed 4 bases and J 8 bases; nucleotides not matched to a gene: 10.

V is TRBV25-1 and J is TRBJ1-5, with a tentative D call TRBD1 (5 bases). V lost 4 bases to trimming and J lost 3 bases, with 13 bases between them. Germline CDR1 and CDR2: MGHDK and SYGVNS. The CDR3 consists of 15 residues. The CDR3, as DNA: TGTGCCAGCAGTGGGGAAAGGGGATTCAATCAGCCCCAGCATTTT. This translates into CASSGERGFNQPQHF.

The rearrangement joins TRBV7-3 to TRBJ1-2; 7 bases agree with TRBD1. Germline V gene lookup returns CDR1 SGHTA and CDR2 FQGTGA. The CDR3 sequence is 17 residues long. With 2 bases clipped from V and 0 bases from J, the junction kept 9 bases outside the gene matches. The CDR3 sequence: CASSLDRVSPANYGYTF. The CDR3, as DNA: TGTGCCAGCAGCTTAGACAGGGTGAGCCCTGCTAACTATGGCTACACCTTC.

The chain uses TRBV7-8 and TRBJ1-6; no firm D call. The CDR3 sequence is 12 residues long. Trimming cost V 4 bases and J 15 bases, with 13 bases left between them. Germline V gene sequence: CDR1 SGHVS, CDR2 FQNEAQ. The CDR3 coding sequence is TGTGCCAGCAGCTGGGCGGGCGAAATCCTCCACTTT. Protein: CASSWAGEILHF.

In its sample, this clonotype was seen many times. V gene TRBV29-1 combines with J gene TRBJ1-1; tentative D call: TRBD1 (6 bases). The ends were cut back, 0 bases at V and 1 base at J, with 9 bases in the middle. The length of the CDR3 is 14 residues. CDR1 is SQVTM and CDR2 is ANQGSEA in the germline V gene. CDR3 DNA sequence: TGCAGCGTTGAAGACAGGGGAAAGAACACTGAAGCTTTCTTT. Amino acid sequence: CSVEDRGKNTEAFF.

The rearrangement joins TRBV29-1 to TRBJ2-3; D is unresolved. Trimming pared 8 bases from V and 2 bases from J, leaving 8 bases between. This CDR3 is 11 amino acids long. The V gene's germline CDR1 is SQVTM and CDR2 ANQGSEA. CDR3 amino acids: CSPLDTDTQYF. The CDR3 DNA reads TGCAGCCCGCTGGACACAGATACGCAGTATTTT.

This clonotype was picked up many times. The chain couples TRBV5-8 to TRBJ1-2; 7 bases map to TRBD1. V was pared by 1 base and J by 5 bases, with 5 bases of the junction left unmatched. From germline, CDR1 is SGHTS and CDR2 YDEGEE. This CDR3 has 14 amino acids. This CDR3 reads CASSLSTGQYGYTF. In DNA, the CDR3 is TGTGCCAGCAGCTTGTCGACAGGGCAATATGGCTACACCTTC.

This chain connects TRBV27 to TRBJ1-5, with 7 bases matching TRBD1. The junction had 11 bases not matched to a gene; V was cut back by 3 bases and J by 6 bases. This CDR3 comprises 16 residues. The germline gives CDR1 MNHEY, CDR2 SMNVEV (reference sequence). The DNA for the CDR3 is TGTGCCAGCAGTTTCAGTTGGAGCAGGACAGGTCAGCCCCAGCATTTT. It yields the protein CASSFSWSRTGQPQHF.

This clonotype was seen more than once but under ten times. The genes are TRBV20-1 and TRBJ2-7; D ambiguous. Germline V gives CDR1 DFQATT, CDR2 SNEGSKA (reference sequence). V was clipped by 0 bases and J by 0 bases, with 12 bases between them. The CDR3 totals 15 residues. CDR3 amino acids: CSARESSVGSYEQYF. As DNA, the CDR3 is TGCAGTGCTAGAGAATCTTCGGTTGGCTCCTACGAGCAGTACTTC.

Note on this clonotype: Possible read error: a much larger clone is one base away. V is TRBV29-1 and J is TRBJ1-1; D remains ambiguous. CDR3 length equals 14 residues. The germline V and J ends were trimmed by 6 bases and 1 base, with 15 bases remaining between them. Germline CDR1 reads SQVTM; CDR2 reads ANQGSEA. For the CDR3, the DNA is TGCAGCGTCCCCGTTAGGCCGGCGAACACTGAAGCTTTCTTT. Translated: CSVPVRPANTEAFF.